This is a list of T cell receptor beta chains from one sample in a study of T cell responses to AZD1222 COVID-19 vaccine. Generated by immunoSEQ multiplex PCR, the TCRdb table keeps only in-frame clones and is missing some. This table holds around 170,000 clones, approximately 91% found once. The sequenced sample was peripheral blood, obtained on day 0 of AZD1222 vaccination. These receptors were taken from an adult in good health. The conserved cysteine and the conserved F or W are not part of the CDR3 here.

j_call: TRBJ2-7; v_call: TRBV28; cdr3_aa: ASSKGRREVPYEQY
j_call: TRBJ2-5; v_call: TRBV7-8; cdr3_aa: ASLPNAGTRRETQY
j_call: TRBJ2-1; v_call: TRBV6-6; cdr3_aa: ASSPSASLYNEQF
j_call: TRBJ2-1; v_call: TRBV28; cdr3_aa: ASSPIPGTGDLRIDEQF
j_call: TRBJ2-2; v_call: TRBV7-9; cdr3_aa: ASTQRGDSTNTGELF
j_call: TRBJ1-5; v_call: TRBV6-2/TRBV6-3; cdr3_aa: ASSYSFPVGNQPQH
j_call: TRBJ2-3; v_call: TRBV7-2; cdr3_aa: ASSPRGGGATDTQY
j_call: TRBJ2-7; v_call: TRBV28; cdr3_aa: ASSLASGTTYEQY
j_call: TRBJ2-7; v_call: TRBV7-2; cdr3_aa: ASSPPPDRDEQY
j_call: TRBJ2-3; v_call: TRBV27; cdr3_aa: ASSWAGSRGRDTQY
j_call: TRBJ1-3; v_call: TRBV7-8; cdr3_aa: ASSRGTGETGNTIY
j_call: TRBJ2-2; v_call: TRBV6-4; cdr3_aa: ASSEVPLTGGANTGELF
j_call: TRBJ1-2; v_call: TRBV5-4; cdr3_aa: ASSSDDSYGYT
j_call: TRBJ2-7; v_call: TRBV5-6; cdr3_aa: ASSMRLWTGGDPYEQY
j_call: TRBJ2-1; v_call: TRBV19; cdr3_aa: ASSKSQGVMFDNEQF
j_call: TRBJ1-1; v_call: TRBV11-2; cdr3_aa: ASSLLVGEAAEAF
j_call: TRBJ2-1; v_call: TRBV3-1/TRBV3-2; cdr3_aa: ASSPAAGTRLRYEQF
j_call: TRBJ2-7; v_call: TRBV27; cdr3_aa: ASSLVSSYEQY
j_call: TRBJ1-4; v_call: TRBV6-1; cdr3_aa: ASSESWKLF
j_call: TRBJ2-7; v_call: TRBV2; cdr3_aa: ASSGPRAVHEQY
j_call: TRBJ2-2; v_call: TRBV11-2; cdr3_aa: ASSSNVYAGELF
j_call: TRBJ2-2; v_call: TRBV7-9; cdr3_aa: ASSLDWDRYTGELF
j_call: TRBJ1-4; v_call: TRBV28; cdr3_aa: ASSSGDGLF
j_call: TRBJ2-7; v_call: TRBV7-9; cdr3_aa: ASSFRGQAEQY
j_call: TRBJ1-1; v_call: TRBV12-3/TRBV12-4; cdr3_aa: ASSLAQYTEAF
j_call: TRBJ2-1; v_call: TRBV10-2; cdr3_aa: ASSERSNEQF
j_call: TRBJ2-3; v_call: TRBV28; cdr3_aa: ASTGRARSDTQY
j_call: TRBJ1-2; v_call: TRBV5-1; cdr3_aa: ASSLGGPGTYGYT
j_call: TRBJ1-5; v_call: TRBV18; cdr3_aa: ASSPRGSSNQPQH
j_call: TRBJ1-2; v_call: TRBV5-4; cdr3_aa: ASSTPGQGDT
j_call: TRBJ1-5; v_call: TRBV7-2; cdr3_aa: ASSLAPGSNQPQH
j_call: TRBJ2-3; v_call: TRBV11-2; cdr3_aa: ASSPLTSTDTQY
j_call: TRBJ2-7; v_call: TRBV28; cdr3_aa: ASSFHNGVVEQY
j_call: TRBJ2-2; v_call: TRBV6-6; cdr3_aa: ASSPGTGTNTGELF
j_call: TRBJ1-1; v_call: TRBV5-1; cdr3_aa: ASSAEGTGTPEAF
j_call: TRBJ2-7; v_call: TRBV5-6; cdr3_aa: ASSYPVSGEQY
j_call: TRBJ1-2; v_call: TRBV7-9; cdr3_aa: ASSRDGNYGYT
j_call: TRBJ2-3; v_call: TRBV7-9; cdr3_aa: ASSRSGGTDTQY
j_call: TRBJ2-7; v_call: TRBV15; cdr3_aa: ATSRDNSGRNSYEQY
j_call: TRBJ1-6; v_call: TRBV7-9; cdr3_aa: ASSTTTEYNSPLH
j_call: TRBJ1-6; v_call: TRBV25-1; cdr3_aa: ASRLGGNSPLH
j_call: TRBJ1-1; v_call: TRBV2; cdr3_aa: ASSLQGNTEAF
j_call: TRBJ2-1; v_call: TRBV13; cdr3_aa: ASSTSSGSYNEQF
j_call: TRBJ1-1; v_call: TRBV7-2; cdr3_aa: ASSLDSGTNTEAF
j_call: TRBJ1-1; v_call: TRBV10-1; cdr3_aa: ASSESGGFKSF
j_call: TRBJ2-7; v_call: TRBV5-8; cdr3_aa: ASSLTSGRAYEQY
j_call: TRBJ2-7; v_call: TRBV28; cdr3_aa: ASRRDSYEQY
j_call: TRBJ2-1; v_call: TRBV29-1; cdr3_aa: SVELLAAYNEQF
j_call: TRBJ2-1; v_call: TRBV4-2; cdr3_aa: ASSQGLAGGGSEQF
j_call: TRBJ2-7; v_call: TRBV9; cdr3_aa: ASSVAGGGYEQY